The present TCR beta chain was sequenced within a study of blood T cell repertoires in COVID-19. Study-level background: Sites across the United States, Italy and Spain contributed samples from acute and convalescent COVID-19. The analysed material was cDNA or gDNA that came from T cells, B-cell-depleted T cells, or PBMCs.

Original methodology: Scientists estimated how many nucleated cells there were by amplifying reference gene primers. The repertoire was sequenced with immunoSEQ multiplex PCR; TCRdb's copy has only in-frame clones and lacks some. D and trimming come from the DNA, and the V and J calls and clone size come from that table. The sample records about 200,000 clones, roughly 82% being singletons. This sequence originates from a man between 45 and 60 years old with active or convalescent COVID-19. Input material: peripheral blood.

The CDR3 protein is CSVGRQDYGYTF. CDR3 DNA sequence: TGCAGCGTTGGGCGACAAGACTATGGCTACACCTTC. The chain uses TRBV29-1 and TRBJ1-2; D remains ambiguous. Germline V gives CDR1 SQVTM, CDR2 ANQGSEA. This CDR3 has 12 amino acids. V was cut by 4 bases and J by 3 bases, with 9 bases left in between.